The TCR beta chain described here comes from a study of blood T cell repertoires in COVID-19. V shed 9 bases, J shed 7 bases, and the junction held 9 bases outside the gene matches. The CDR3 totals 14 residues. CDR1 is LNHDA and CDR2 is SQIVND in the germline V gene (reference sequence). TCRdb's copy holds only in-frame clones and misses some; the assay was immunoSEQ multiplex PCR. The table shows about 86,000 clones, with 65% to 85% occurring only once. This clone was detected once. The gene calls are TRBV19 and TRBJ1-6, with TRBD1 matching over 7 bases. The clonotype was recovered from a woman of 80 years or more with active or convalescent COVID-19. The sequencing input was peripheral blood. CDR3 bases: TGTGCCAGCGTCCACAGGGGATCCAATTCACCCCTCCACTTT. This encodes CASVHRGSNSPLHF.